One and the same sample provided the 25 T cell receptor beta chains below, sequenced in a study of siplizumab effects on memory and regulatory T cells. Some clones are missing from TCRdb's copy, which holds only in-frame ones; the method was immunoSEQ multiplex PCR. The sample includes 70,000 to 95,000 clones, roughly 95% seen only once; the top ten take 0.031%. What was sequenced was naive CD4+ T cells sorted from blood. Receptors were obtained from a human donor in good health.

The rearrangement links TRBV7-6 to TRBJ1-1; D call uncertain. The germline V and J ends were trimmed by 5 bases and 1 base, with 11 bases remaining between them. Germline lookup yields CDR1 SGHVS and CDR2 FNYEAQ. The CDR3 covers 14 residues. This CDR3 reads CASSQLAGNTEAFF. The CDR3 DNA reads TGTGCCAGCAGCCAACTTGCGGGGAACACTGAAGCTTTCTTT.

The chain carries TRBV5-1 and TRBJ2-5; perhaps TRBD1 as D (5 bases). The CDR3 runs to 14 residues. Germline loops: CDR1 SGHRS, CDR2 YFSETQ. Between the trimmed V and J ends, which lost 3 bases and 2 bases, there was a span of 11 bases. CDR3 in DNA: TGCGCCAGCAGCTCAGGGATGGGGCAAGAGACCCAGTACTTC. This sequence encodes CASSSGMGQETQYF. Full variable domain (outside the CDR3, taken from reference TRBV5-1 and TRBJ2-5): KAGVTQTPRYLIKTRGQQVTLSCSPISGHRSVSWYQQTPGQGLQFLFEYFSETQRNKGNFPGRFSGRQFSNSRSEMNVSTLELGDSALYLCASSSGMGQETQYFGPGTRLLVL.

The chain employs TRBV19 and TRBJ1-1; D gene unclear. This CDR3 region has 16 residues. The V end lost 5 bases, the J end lost 0 bases, and 16 bases lay between the germline ends. Per the germline V gene, CDR1 is LNHDA and CDR2 is SQIVND (reference sequence). The CDR3 DNA sequence: TGTGCCAGTAGTTTCCTCCCCGGCAGCCTGAACACTGAAGCTTTCTTT. Protein product: CASSFLPGSLNTEAFF.

The J gene is TRBJ1-1, the V gene TRBV19; 7 bases line up with TRBD1. The CDR3 contains 12 residues. J gave up 10 bases and V 6 bases, and 8 bases lay outside the gene matches. Germline V gene sequence: CDR1 LNHDA, CDR2 SQIVND (reference sequence). The CDR3 region has the DNA TGTGCCAGTAGGCCGACAGGGAGGGGAGCTTTCTTT. Encoded protein: CASRPTGRGAFF.

J is TRBJ2-7 and V is TRBV10-1; 8 bases match TRBD2. This CDR3 is 13 amino acids long. The V gene end was trimmed by 4 bases and the J gene end by 3 bases; junction bases not matched to a gene: 2. The germline gives CDR1 WNHNN, CDR2 SYGVQD (reference sequence). This CDR3 reads CASSGGGIYEQYF. CDR3 bases: TGCGCCAGCAGTGGCGGGGGGATCTACGAGCAGTACTTC.

Turning to this clone: The junction departs from the called germline gene at one end, perhaps through a read error. The sample carries other DNA sequences with the same CDR3. The CDR3 sequence: CASSSATNEKLFF. CDR3 in DNA: TGTGCCAGCTCAAGTGCAACTAATGAAAAACTATTTTTT. This chain uses TRBV18 with TRBJ1-4; D gene uncertain. The CDR3 has 13 residues. CDR1 and CDR2 (germline): KGHSH, LQKENI.

The chain is built from TRBV5-6 and TRBJ2-3, with 9 bases fitting TRBD2. The germline V gene encodes CDR1 SGHDT and CDR2 YYEEEE. The CDR3 spans 16 residues. Trimming removed 4 bases from V and 4 bases from J; junction bases left unmatched: 10. Here the CDR3 reads CASSARLAEWPDTQYF. DNA for the CDR3: TGTGCCAGCAGCGCCAGACTAGCGGAGTGGCCAGATACGCAGTATTTT.

CDR3 sequence: CASSLDRVGNTIYF. CDR3 coding DNA: TGTGCCAGCAGCTTGGACAGGGTGGGAAACACCATATATTTT. The chain carries TRBV5-5 and TRBJ1-3, with D tentatively TRBD1 (6 bases). The CDR3 extends over 14 amino acids. CDR1 SGHKS and CDR2 YYEKEE come from the germline V gene (reference sequence). The V end lost 0 bases, the J end lost 4 bases, and 8 bases lay between the germline ends.

The J gene is TRBJ2-7, the V gene TRBV6-5; TRBD2 agrees at 9 bases. The CDR3 loop spans 13 amino acids. CDR1 is MNHEY, CDR2 SVGAGI, per germline. The trim removed 8 bases at V and 5 bases at J, leaving 7 bases unmatched. CDR3 DNA: TGTGCCAGCTCTCGCGGGGGGGCGAACGAGCAGTACTTC. Its translation: CASSRGGANEQYF.

This chain connects TRBV21-1 to TRBJ2-5; TRBD1 is the table's D call, not checked against the DNA. TRBV21-1 is described as a pseudogene. This CDR3 is 14 amino acids long. CDR3: CASSKGSRQETQYF. CDR3 coding DNA: TGTGCCAGCAGCAAAGGATCCAGGCAAGAGACCCAGTACTTC.

This clone was seen a few times. The chain couples TRBV15 to TRBJ1-6, with a tentative D call TRBD1 (5 bases). The CDR3 consists of 14 residues. CDR1 is LNHNV and CDR2 is YYDKDF in the germline V gene (reference sequence). V lost 6 bases and J 9 bases, leaving 15 bases between the germline ends. The CDR3 loop is CATRDISGSSPLHF. The CDR3 DNA follows: TGTGCCACCAGGGACATCTCCGGTAGTTCACCCCTCCACTTT. Variable domain in full (rest from reference TRBV15 and TRBJ1-6): DAMVIQNPRYQVTQFGKPVTLSCSQTLNHNVMYWYQQKSSQAPKLLFHYYDKDFNNEADTPDNFQSRRPNTSFCFLDIRSPGLGDTAMYLCATRDISGSSPLHFGNGTRLTVT.

V and J are TRBV19 and TRBJ2-5; D remains ambiguous. V lost 6 bases and J lost 2, with 10 bases in between. The CDR3 is 13 amino acids. The germline CDR1 and CDR2 sequences are LNHDA and SQIVND (reference sequence). CDR3 in amino acids: CASSVGFQETQYF. CDR3 coding DNA: TGTGCCAGTAGCGTTGGTTTTCAAGAGACCCAGTACTTC. Looking up the rest from reference TRBV19 and TRBJ2-5 gives the full variable domain: DGGITQSPKYLFRKEGQNVTLSCEQNLNHDAMYWYRQDPGQGLRLIYYSQIVNDFQKGDIAEGYSVSREKKESFPLTVTSAQKNPTAFYLCASSVGFQETQYFGPGTRLLVL.

The V call is TRBV5-1, the J call TRBJ1-4; D is perhaps TRBD1 (6 bases). Trimming stripped 4 bases from V and 8 bases from J, with 18 bases between. This CDR3 is built from 15 residues. Germline V lookup: CDR1 SGHRS, CDR2 YFSETQ. The CDR3 DNA reads TGCGCCAGCAGCACTACAGGGAGTATCAGCGAAAAACTGTTTTTT. It encodes CASSTTGSISEKLFF.

V and J are TRBV29-1 and TRBJ2-7; D possibly corresponds to TRBD1 (5 bases). The CDR3 contains 13 residues. The V gene's germline CDR1 is SQVTM and CDR2 ANQGSEA. Trimming pared 6 bases from V and 3 bases from J, leaving 15 bases between. The CDR3, as DNA: TGCAGCGTAAAATTGAGGCAGGGCTACGAGCAGTACTTC. This gives the protein CSVKLRQGYEQYF.

V and J are TRBV5-4 and TRBJ1-6; the D gene is possibly TRBD1 (6 bases). CDR1 and CDR2 (germline): SGHNT, YYREEE (reference sequence). The CDR3 has 15 residues. Trimming shortened V by 4 bases and J by 8 bases, and 16 bases separated the two germline ends. CDR3 sequence: CASSELQGTDSPLHF. The CDR3 nucleotides are TGTGCCAGCAGCGAGCTCCAGGGGACTGATTCACCCCTCCACTTT.

Concerning this clone: Other DNA sequences in this specimen translate into the identical CDR3. The rearrangement links TRBV30 to TRBJ2-7; 8 nucleotides agree with TRBD2. Germline CDR1 reads GTSNPN; CDR2 reads SVGIG (reference sequence). CDR3 size: 14 residues. Trimming cost V 1 base and J 0 bases; bases outside gene matches: 2. CDR3 protein: CAWSASGGSYEQYF. CDR3 DNA sequence: TGTGCCTGGAGTGCCAGCGGGGGCTCCTACGAGCAGTACTTC.

The chain has TRBV6-1 and TRBJ1-4; 8 bases fit TRBD1. The germline V gene has CDR1 MNHNS and CDR2 SASEGT. Trimming at V came to 10 bases and at J to 7 bases, leaving 8 bases not matched to a gene. The CDR3 loop spans 13 amino acids. The CDR3 region is CATTGGSTEKLFF. The CDR3 nucleotides are TGTGCCACCACAGGGGGTAGCACTGAAAAACTGTTTTTT.

For this clone: Germline is not matched at one junction end, which may reflect a read error. V gene TRBV11-2 combines with J gene TRBJ2-1; 9 nucleotides agree with TRBD2. Germline CDR1 reads SGHAT; CDR2 reads FQNNGV. CDR3 size: 12 residues. The DNA of the CDR3 is TGTGCCAGCAGCCCTGCTAGCGGGGTATCGGTCTTC. It codes for CASSPASGVSVF.

The chain couples TRBV19 to TRBJ1-4; D not certain. The CDR3 contains 13 residues. Germline values: CDR1 LNHDA, CDR2 SQIVND (reference sequence). Trimming stripped 9 bases from V and 7 bases from J, with 15 bases between. The CDR3 DNA is TGTGCCAGCATCAGGACGGAGGGTGAAAAACTGTTTTTT. Translating it yields CASIRTEGEKLFF.

The genes are TRBV5-1 and TRBJ1-3; TRBD1 matches 8 bases. The J segment lost 2 bases and the V segment lost 4 bases, leaving 8 bases of the junction unmatched. Looked up from germline, CDR1 is SGHRS and CDR2 is YFSETQ. This CDR3 spans 16 amino acids. CDR3 coding DNA: TGCGCCAGCAGCAAGACCGGGACAGGAACTGGAAACACCATATATTTT. It is translated as CASSKTGTGTGNTIYF.

This chain links TRBV5-4 with TRBJ2-3; 9 bases match TRBD2. The CDR3 is 15 residues long. The germline V gene has CDR1 SGHNT and CDR2 YYREEE (reference sequence). V lost 4 bases and J lost 5; bases outside the gene matches: 8. The CDR3 DNA sequence: TGTGCCAGCAGCGTAGGCGGGGGGGCGGGAGATACGCAGTATTTT. The encoded protein is CASSVGGGAGDTQYF.

The rearrangement links TRBV20-1 to TRBJ1-1; unclear D gene. The CDR3 sequence is 11 residues long. Per germline, CDR1 DFQATT and CDR2 SNEGSKA (reference sequence). The V and J ends lost 5 bases and 4 bases respectively, with 8 bases between them. CDR3: CSASGFTEAFF. CDR3 sequence (DNA): TGCAGTGCTTCAGGATTCACTGAAGCTTTCTTT.

J is TRBJ2-4 and V is TRBV9, with D unresolved. Trimming stripped 2 bases from V and 8 bases from J, with 11 bases between. Germline V CDR1 and CDR2: SGDLS, YYNGEE. CDR3 length: 13 residues. The CDR3 region has the DNA TGTGCCAGCAGCGTCGGAGCAATAGACATTCAGTACTTC. Translation: CASSVGAIDIQYF.

This rearrangement joins TRBV9 to TRBJ1-3; D gene uncertain. The ends were cut back, 2 bases at V and 0 bases at J, with 12 bases in the middle. The germline CDR1 and CDR2 sequences are SGDLS and YYNGEE. The CDR3 is 16 residues long. CDR3 bases: TGTGCCAGCAGCGTCGACCGGGTCCGCTCTGGAAACACCATATATTTT. Its translation: CASSVDRVRSGNTIYF.

This sequence joins TRBV27 and TRBJ1-1, with 8 bases that match TRBD1. Germline V gene sequence: CDR1 MNHEY, CDR2 SMNVEV (reference sequence). Trimming took 5 bases from V and 0 from J; bases not matched to a gene: 8. CDR3 length: 16 residues. CDR3 DNA: TGTGCCAGCAGTCCGGGGACAGGCGCGATGAACACTGAAGCTTTCTTT. Protein product: CASSPGTGAMNTEAFF.